This TCR beta chain derives from a study of T-cell memory formation after mild COVID-19. Overall study findings and caveats: The main location of contracting CD4+ clones was CM and EM, and that of contracting CD8+ clones was EMRA. Researchers found some responding clones in pre-infection memory, a sign that cross-reactive memory joined.

This CDR3 has 17 residues. Germline V CDR1 and CDR2: SGHRS, YFSETQ. V was pared by 4 bases and J by 6 bases, with 10 bases of the junction left unmatched. Via MiXCR, TCRdb re-called the 5' RACE reads, giving one row per CDR3 protein. The sample yields 450,000 to 650,000 distinct CDR3 sequences, 18% seen once. This clonotype was counted ten times or more. Its antigen is not known. V usage is TRBV5-1 and J usage is TRBJ2-1, with TRBD2 identical over 13 bases. The sample was PBMCs or a T cell subset sorted from them (not recorded which). This TCR was recovered from an adult woman who had mild COVID-19 (a few samples of this study predate the infection). Cell type and time point are not known. CDR3: CASSLGLAGAPFNEQFF. The CDR3 nucleotides read TGCGCCAGCAGCCTAGGACTAGCGGGAGCCCCTTTCAATGAGCAGTTCTTC.